The 11 T cell receptor beta chains reported below all come from one sample, sequenced in a study of blood T cells in healthy people across ages. Using a J-beta primer mix together with a sample-barcoded 5' primer, a second PCR was run for about 7 to 12 cycles. TCRdb ran MiXCR on the 5' RACE reads and lists one entry per CDR3 protein. The sample has roughly 1.9 million distinct CDR3 sequences, roughly two fifths seen once; the top ten hold roughly 23%. Sequencing input: blood. These receptors came from a human donor in good health.

This clonotype was seen a few times. The chain uses TRBV20-1 and TRBJ2-7; D unresolved. From germline, CDR1 is DFQATT and CDR2 SNEGSKA (reference sequence). V was trimmed by 0 bases and J by 1 base, leaving 16 bases between them. The length of the CDR3 is 16 residues. Here the CDR3 reads CSARDRIKGTSYEQYF. The CDR3 DNA follows: TGCAGTGCTAGAGATAGAATTAAGGGCACGTCCTACGAGCAGTACTTC.

This chain uses TRBV4-2 with TRBJ2-5; D is possibly TRBD1 (7 bases). Per the germline V gene, CDR1 is LGHNA and CDR2 is YNFKEQ. The CDR3 covers 14 residues. V was shortened by 5 bases and J by 3 bases, with 13 bases between the two germline ends. The CDR3 sequence: CASSDIRGEETQYF. The CDR3 DNA reads as TGTGCCAGCAGCGACATCAGGGGGGAAGAGACCCAGTACTTC.

The rearrangement uses TRBV4-2 and TRBJ1-2; D ambiguous. From germline, CDR1 is LGHNA and CDR2 YNFKEQ. Trimming left V 1 base short and J 4 bases short, with 7 bases between. This CDR3 comprises 13 residues. DNA of the CDR3: TGTGCCAGCAGCCAAGTTTCACTCTATGGCTACACCTTC. Its translation: CASSQVSLYGYTF.

The chain uses TRBV6-6 and TRBJ2-3; TRBD2 matches at 10 bases. The CDR3 consists of 15 residues. Trimming took 5 bases from V and 5 from J; bases not matched to a gene: 7. Germline V lookup: CDR1 MNHNY, CDR2 SVGAGI (reference sequence). DNA of the CDR3: TGTGCCAGCAGTCCTCTAGCGGGGGCGGGAGATACGCAGTATTTT. It yields the protein CASSPLAGAGDTQYF.

This clonotype was seen a handful of times. V is TRBV3-1 and J is TRBJ2-1, with unresolved D. This CDR3 has 15 residues. Trimming pared 1 base from V and 1 base from J, leaving 8 bases between. Germline V gene sequence: CDR1 LGHDT, CDR2 YNNKEL (reference sequence). The CDR3 nucleotides read TGTGCCAGCAGCCAAGTGTATGAATCCTACAATGAGCAGTTCTTC. Translation: CASSQVYESYNEQFF.

The chain is built from TRBV4-3 and TRBJ1-2; the D gene is possibly TRBD1 (5 bases). The CDR3 sequence is 15 residues long. Germline CDR1 and CDR2: LGHNA and YSLEER. Deletions cut 4 bases from V and 0 bases from J, with 12 bases between. The CDR3 bases are TGCGCCAGCAGCCGGACACTATCAGCTAACTATGGCTACACCTTC. Its protein is CASSRTLSANYGYTF.

This clonotype appeared once. The genes are TRBV6-2 or TRBV6-3 and TRBJ2-1; possibly TRBD1 for D (5 bases). Germline assignment: CDR1 MNHEY and CDR2 SVGEGT. The CDR3 loop spans 14 amino acids. Trimming removed 7 bases from V and 0 bases from J, with 10 bases in between. The CDR3 sequence is CASTGHRSYNEQFF. CDR3 in DNA: TGTGCCAGCACCGGACACCGCTCCTACAATGAGCAGTTCTTC.

V and J are TRBV24-1 and TRBJ2-5, with D unclear. Germline V CDR1 and CDR2: KGHDR, SFDVKD. The V end was cut by 2 bases, the J end by 2 bases, with 11 bases between. The CDR3 sequence is 15 residues long. The CDR3 loop reads CATSDSIGYQETQYF. CDR3 DNA: TGTGCCACCAGTGATTCTATCGGATATCAAGAGACCCAGTACTTC.

The J gene is TRBJ2-1, the V gene TRBV7-2, with 15 positions matching TRBD2. This CDR3 spans 16 amino acids. The germline CDR1 and CDR2 sequences are SGHTA and FQGNSA. V lost 4 bases to trimming and J lost 12 bases; unmatched junction nucleotides: 10. For the CDR3, the DNA is TGTGCCAGCAGCTCCAATCCAGGACTAGCGGGGGGGCTGCAGTTCTTC. The encoded protein is CASSSNPGLAGGLQFF.

The rearrangement uses TRBV4-1 and TRBJ2-7, with a possible D match to TRBD1 (5 bases). Germline CDR1 reads MGHRA; CDR2 reads YSYEKL. The CDR3 is 12 residues long. V was cut by 1 base and J by 6 bases, with 7 bases left in between. In DNA, the CDR3 is TGCGCCAGCAGCCAAGTAGGGGCCGAGCAGTACTTC. Amino acid sequence: CASSQVGAEQYF.

The CDR3 nucleotides read TGCGCCAGCAGCCAAGGGATCCAAGGGGTTGCAGCATACAATGAGCAGTTCTTC. It yields the protein CASSQGIQGVAAYNEQFF. V is TRBV4-1 and J is TRBJ2-1; TRBD1 might be the D (5 bases). There are 18 residues in the CDR3. The germline V and J ends were trimmed by 1 base and 4 bases, with 20 bases remaining between them. Per the germline V gene, CDR1 is MGHRA and CDR2 is YSYEKL.